This T cell receptor (beta chain) was identified in a study of T cell repertoires in cytomegalovirus infection. Across the whole study: The authors used CMV epitopes that were HLA-C-restricted (recently identified) and HLA-B-restricted (well studied). Public TCR beta signatures provided an indication of both CMV infection and a matching HLA type. Study-level findings and limits: Identification of carriers of CMV plus the relevant HLA was achieved through cumulative public TCR beta family frequency. Predominance within the ex vivo response was attributable to HLA-C-restricted CMV-specific TCR beta clonotypes.

TCRdb re-called the reads through MiXCR, storing one row per CDR3 protein. The sample consists of 150,000 to 200,000 distinct CDR3 sequences, less than 25% of them appearing once. The CDR3 runs to 18 residues. Per germline, CDR1 MNHEY and CDR2 SVGAGI. Concerning this clonotype itself: Its antigen is undetermined. This may stem from a read error, because a much larger clone lies one nucleotide away.

This specimen consisted of CD8+ T cells from cultured PBMCs, obtained from culture after CMV antigen stimulation. V is TRBV6-5 and J is TRBJ2-2, with TRBD2 matching 7 bases. The receptor was isolated from a human donor in good health (CMV status not recorded). Some clones in this sample may be carry-over from other donors' samples. Here the CDR3 DNA reads TGTGCCCGCAGACACACGCTGGGCGGGGGATATAACACCGGGGAGCTGTTTTTT. It is translated as CARRHTLGGGYNTGELFF.